Sequencing of this T cell receptor (beta chain) was carried out in a study of cytomegalovirus exposure and HLA in healthy donors. In the PCR, 60 Vbeta and 13 Jbeta primers were used. Some clones are missing from TCRdb's copy, which holds only in-frame ones; the method was immunoSEQ multiplex PCR. The table shows over 130,000 clones, with approximately 79% occurring only once. This TCR derives from a female donor in good health and CMV-seronegative. The sample taken for sequencing was PBMCs.

The CDR3 loop reads CASSERGPTATNEKLFF. The DNA for the CDR3 is TGTGCCAGCAGTGAAAGGGGCCCGACAGCAACTAATGAAAAACTGTTTTTT. The chain uses TRBV2 and TRBJ1-4; the D gene is possibly TRBD1 (5 bases). Germline V gene data show CDR1 as SNHLY and CDR2 as FYNNEI. This CDR3 comprises 17 residues. V was pared by 2 bases and J by 0 bases, with 13 bases between.